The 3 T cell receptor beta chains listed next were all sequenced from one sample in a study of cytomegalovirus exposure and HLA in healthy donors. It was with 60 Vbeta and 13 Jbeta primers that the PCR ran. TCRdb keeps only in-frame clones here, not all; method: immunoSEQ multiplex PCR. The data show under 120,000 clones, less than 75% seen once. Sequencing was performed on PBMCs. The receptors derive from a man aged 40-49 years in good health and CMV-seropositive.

The CDR3, as DNA: TGTGCCAGCAGCACCCGGGACAGGACCTATGGCTACACCTTC. Residues: CASSTRDRTYGYTF. The chain combines TRBV9 with TRBJ1-2, with 8 bases that match TRBD1. J was trimmed by 4 bases and V by 4 bases; bases with no gene match: 6. CDR1 and CDR2 from the germline V gene are SGDLS and YYNGEE. The CDR3 consists of 14 residues.

The CDR3 spells CASSQTGGGYTF. DNA for the CDR3: TGTGCCAGCAGCCAGACAGGGGGTGGCTACACCTTC. This chain links TRBV7-2 with TRBJ1-2; 9 nucleotides line up with TRBD1. The germline V gene encodes CDR1 SGHTA and CDR2 FQGNSA. Trimming at V came to 5 bases and at J to 7 bases, leaving 2 bases not matched to a gene. The CDR3 extends over 12 amino acids.

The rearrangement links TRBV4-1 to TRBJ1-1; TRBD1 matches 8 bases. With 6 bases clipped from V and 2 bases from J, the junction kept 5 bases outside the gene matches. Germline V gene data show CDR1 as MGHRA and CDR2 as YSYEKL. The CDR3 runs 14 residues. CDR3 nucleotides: TGCGCCAGCAGTCCGGACAGGGCAAACACTGAAGCTTTCTTT. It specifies CASSPDRANTEAFF.